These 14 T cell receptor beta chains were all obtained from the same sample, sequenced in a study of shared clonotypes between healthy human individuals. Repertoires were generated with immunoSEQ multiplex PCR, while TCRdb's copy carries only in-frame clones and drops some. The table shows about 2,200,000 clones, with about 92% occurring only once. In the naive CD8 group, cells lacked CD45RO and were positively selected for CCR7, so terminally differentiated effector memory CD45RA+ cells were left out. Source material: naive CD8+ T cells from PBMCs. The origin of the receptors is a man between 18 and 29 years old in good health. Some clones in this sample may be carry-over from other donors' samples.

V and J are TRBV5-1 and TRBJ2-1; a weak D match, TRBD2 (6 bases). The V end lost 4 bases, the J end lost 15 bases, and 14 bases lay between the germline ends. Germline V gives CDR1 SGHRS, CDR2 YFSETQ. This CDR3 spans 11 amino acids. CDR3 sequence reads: CASSLGDSSFF. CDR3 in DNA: TGCGCCAGCAGCCTGGGGGACTCGTCGTTCTTC.

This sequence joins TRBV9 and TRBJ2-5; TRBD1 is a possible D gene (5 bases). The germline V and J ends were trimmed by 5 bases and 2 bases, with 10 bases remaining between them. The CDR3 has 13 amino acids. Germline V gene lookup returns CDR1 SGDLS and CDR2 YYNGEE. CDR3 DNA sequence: TGTGCCAGCAGGTCCGCAGGGCAAGAGACCCAGTACTTC. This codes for CASRSAGQETQYF.

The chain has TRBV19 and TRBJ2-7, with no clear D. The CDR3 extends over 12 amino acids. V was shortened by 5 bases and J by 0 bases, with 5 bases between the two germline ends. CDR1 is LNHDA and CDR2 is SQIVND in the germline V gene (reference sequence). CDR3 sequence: CASSPTSYEQYF. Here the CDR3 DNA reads TGTGCCAGTAGTCCTACCTCCTACGAGCAGTACTTC. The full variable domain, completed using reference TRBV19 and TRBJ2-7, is DGGITQSPKYLFRKEGQNVTLSCEQNLNHDAMYWYRQDPGQGLRLIYYSQIVNDFQKGDIAEGYSVSREKKESFPLTVTSAQKNPTAFYLCASSPTSYEQYFGPGTRLTVT.

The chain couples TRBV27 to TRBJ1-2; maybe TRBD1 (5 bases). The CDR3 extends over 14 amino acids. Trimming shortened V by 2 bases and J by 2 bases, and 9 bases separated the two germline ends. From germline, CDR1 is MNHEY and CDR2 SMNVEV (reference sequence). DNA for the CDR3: TGTGCCAGCAGTTTAGGTCCAGGGAACTATGGCTACACCTTC. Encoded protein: CASSLGPGNYGYTF.

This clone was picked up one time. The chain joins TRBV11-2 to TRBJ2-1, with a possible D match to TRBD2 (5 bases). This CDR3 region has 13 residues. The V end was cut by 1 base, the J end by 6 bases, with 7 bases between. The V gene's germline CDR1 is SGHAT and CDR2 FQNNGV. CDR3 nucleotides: TGTGCCAGCAGCTTAGGGACTGGCAATGAGCAGTTCTTC. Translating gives CASSLGTGNEQFF.

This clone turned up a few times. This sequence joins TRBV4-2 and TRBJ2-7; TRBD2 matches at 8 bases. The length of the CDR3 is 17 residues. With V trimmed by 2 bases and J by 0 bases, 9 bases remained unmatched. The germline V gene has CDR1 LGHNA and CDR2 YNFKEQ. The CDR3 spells CASSQLKAGESSYEQYF. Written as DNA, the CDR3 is TGTGCCAGCAGCCAACTCAAAGCGGGAGAGAGCTCCTACGAGCAGTACTTC.

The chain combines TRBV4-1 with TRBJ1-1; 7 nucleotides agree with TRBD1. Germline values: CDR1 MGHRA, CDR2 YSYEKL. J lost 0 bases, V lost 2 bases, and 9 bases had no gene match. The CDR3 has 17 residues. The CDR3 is CASSQTMGQSLNTEAFF. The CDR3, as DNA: TGCGCCAGCAGCCAAACCATGGGACAGAGCCTGAACACTGAAGCTTTCTTT.

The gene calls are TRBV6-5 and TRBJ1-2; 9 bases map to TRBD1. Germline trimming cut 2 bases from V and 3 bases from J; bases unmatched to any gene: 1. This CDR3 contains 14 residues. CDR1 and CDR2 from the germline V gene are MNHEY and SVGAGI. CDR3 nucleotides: TGTGCCAGCAGTTACGGGACAGGGTACTATGGCTACACCTTC. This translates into CASSYGTGYYGYTF.

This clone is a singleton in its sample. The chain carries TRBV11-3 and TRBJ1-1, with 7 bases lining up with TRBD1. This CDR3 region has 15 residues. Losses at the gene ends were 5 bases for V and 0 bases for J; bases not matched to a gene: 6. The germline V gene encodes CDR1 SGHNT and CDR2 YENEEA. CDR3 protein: CASSNRGGMNTEAFF. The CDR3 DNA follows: TGTGCCAGCAGCAACAGGGGAGGCATGAACACTGAAGCTTTCTTT.

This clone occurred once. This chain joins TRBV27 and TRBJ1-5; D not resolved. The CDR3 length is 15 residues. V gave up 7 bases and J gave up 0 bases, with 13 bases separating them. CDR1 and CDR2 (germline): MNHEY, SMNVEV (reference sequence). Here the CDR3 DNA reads TGTGCCAGCAAGAGAGAGGAATATAGCAATCAGCCCCAGCATTTT. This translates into CASKREEYSNQPQHF.

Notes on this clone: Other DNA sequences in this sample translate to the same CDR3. The CDR3 reads CASSLAQGSNYGYTF. The CDR3 DNA reads as TGTGCCAGCAGCTTAGCCCAGGGGAGTAACTATGGCTACACCTTC. The chain combines TRBV7-8 with TRBJ1-2, with a tentative D call TRBD1 (6 bases). This CDR3 is 15 amino acids long. V lost 0 bases to trimming and J lost 1 base, with 9 bases between them. CDR1 is SGHVS and CDR2 is FQNEAQ in the germline V gene.

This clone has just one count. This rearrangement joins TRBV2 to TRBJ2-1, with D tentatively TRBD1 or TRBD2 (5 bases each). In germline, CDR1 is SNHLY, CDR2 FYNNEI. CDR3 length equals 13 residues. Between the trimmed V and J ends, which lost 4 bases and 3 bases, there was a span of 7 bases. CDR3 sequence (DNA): TGTGCCAGCAGTGGGGACCACTACAATGAGCAGTTCTTC. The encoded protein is CASSGDHYNEQFF. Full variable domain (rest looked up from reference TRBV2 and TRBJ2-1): EPEVTQTPSHQVTQMGQEVILRCVPISNHLYFYWYRQILGQKVEFLVSFYNNEISEKSEIFDDQFSVERPDGSNFTLKIRSTKLEDSAMYFCASSGDHYNEQFFGPGTRLTVL.

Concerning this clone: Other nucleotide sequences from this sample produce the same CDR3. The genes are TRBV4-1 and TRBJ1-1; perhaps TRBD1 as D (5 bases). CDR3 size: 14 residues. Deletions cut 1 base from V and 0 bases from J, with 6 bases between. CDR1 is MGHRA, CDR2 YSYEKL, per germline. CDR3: CASSQGTLNTEAFF. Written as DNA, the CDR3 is TGCGCCAGCAGCCAAGGGACATTGAACACTGAAGCTTTCTTT.

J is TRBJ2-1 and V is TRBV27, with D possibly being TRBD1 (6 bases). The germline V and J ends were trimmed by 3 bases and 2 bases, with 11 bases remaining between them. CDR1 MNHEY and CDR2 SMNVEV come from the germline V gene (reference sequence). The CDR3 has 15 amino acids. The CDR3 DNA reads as TGTGCCAGCAGTTTTGGGGGCCACCCCTACAATGAGCAGTTCTTC. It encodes CASSFGGHPYNEQFF.